This entry concerns a single T cell receptor (beta chain). Its antigen is undetermined. V lost 3 bases and J 3 bases, leaving 11 bases between the germline ends. The CDR3 has 14 amino acids. CDR1 and CDR2 (germline): SGHTA, FQGNSA. These data belong to a study of beta chain features in type 1 diabetes. General study results and limits: Type 1 diabetes patients had VDJ junctions that carried fewer insertions and more deletions. It was among patients, rather than healthy donors, that naive, central memory and Treg TCRB repertoires appeared more similar. Amplification by PCR could prefer shorter templates, with the same effect in patients and controls.

The whole isolated RNA underwent reverse transcription, so sequencing captured expressed TCRB transcripts. Repertoires were generated with immunoSEQ multiplex PCR, while TCRdb's copy carries only in-frame clones and drops some. Among a few hundred thousand clones listed, around 30% were seen once. Material: naive CD4+ T cells from blood. V usage is TRBV7-2 and J usage is TRBJ2-5; D is perhaps TRBD1 (6 bases). The receptor's source is a young man in good health. CDR3 region: CASSFARDKETQYF. The CDR3 nucleotides are TGTGCCAGCAGCTTCGCTCGGGACAAAGAGACCCAGTACTTC.